These 8 T cell receptor beta chains were all obtained from the same sample, sequenced in a study of PD-1 blockade in classical Hodgkin lymphoma. Data came from immunoSEQ multiplex PCR; TCRdb stores just in-frame clones and leaves some out. Found here are nearly 7,000 clones, about 62% of them singletons; the top ten hold 10% to 13%. As to time point: cycle 4 day 1 (C4D1), after 6 weeks of nivolumab. All patients experienced relapse after autologous stem cell transplantation, and brentuximab vedotin exposure was variable. Investigators obtained CD8+ T cells from thawed PBMCs by magnetic negative selection. The sequencing used CD8+ T cells from blood, collected before the fourth cycle of nivolumab. The receptors shown here come from a human donor with classical Hodgkin lymphoma.

CDR3 sequence: CATAEVPEGGYTF. In DNA, the CDR3 is TGTGCCACCGCCGAGGTCCCTGAAGGTGGCTACACCTTC. The V call is TRBV19, the J call TRBJ1-2; D not certain. V was shortened by 10 bases and J by 7 bases, with 19 bases between the two germline ends. The CDR3 is made up of 13 amino acids. Germline V CDR1 and CDR2: LNHDA, SQIVND (reference sequence).

V is TRBV2 and J is TRBJ1-6, with D tentatively TRBD1 (5 bases). The CDR3 consists of 16 residues. Per the germline V gene, CDR1 is SNHLY and CDR2 is FYNNEI. Deletions cut 3 bases from V and 0 bases from J, with 9 bases between. DNA for the CDR3: TGTGCCAGCAGTGACAGGGCTAGCTCCTATAATTCACCCCTCCACTTT. Encoded protein: CASSDRASSYNSPLHF.

This clone showed up just a few times. V is TRBV28 and J is TRBJ2-3; tentatively, D is TRBD2 (5 bases). V lost 2 bases and J lost 0, with 12 bases in between. Germline values: CDR1 MDHEN, CDR2 SYDVKM. The CDR3 has 16 amino acids. CDR3 DNA sequence: TGTGCCAGCAGTTTAACTAGTCGGGTTAGCACAGATACGCAGTATTTT. Its protein product is CASSLTSRVSTDTQYF.

The chain joins TRBV7-9 to TRBJ2-7, with 9 bases fitting TRBD2. CDR3 length: 16 residues. Unmatched junction bases numbered 9, after V lost 3 bases and J lost 3 bases. Germline-derived CDR1 and CDR2 are SEHNR and FQNEAQ (reference sequence). In nucleotides, the CDR3 is TGTGCCAGCAGCTTCTATAATTTAGCGGGGGACTACGAGCAGTACTTC. Its translation is CASSFYNLAGDYEQYF. The full variable domain, its missing parts supplied by reference TRBV7-9 and TRBJ2-7, is DTGVSQNPRHKITKRGQNVTFRCDPISEHNRLYWYRQTLGQGPEFLTYFQNEAQLEKSRLLSDRFSAERPKGSFSTLEIQRTEQGDSAMYLCASSFYNLAGDYEQYFGPGTRLTVT.

The chain has TRBV7-9 and TRBJ2-7; D might be TRBD1 (5 bases). V lost 5 bases and J 3 bases, leaving 8 bases between the germline ends. Germline assignment: CDR1 SEHNR and CDR2 FQNEAQ (reference sequence). This CDR3 is 12 amino acids long. DNA of the CDR3: TGTGCCAGCAGCACCGACAGCTACGAGCAGTACTTC. It translates to CASSTDSYEQYF.

This chain joins TRBV27 and TRBJ2-7, with D tentatively TRBD2 (5 bases). Between the trimmed V and J ends, which lost 2 bases and 3 bases, there was a span of 11 bases. CDR1 is MNHEY and CDR2 is SMNVEV in the germline V gene (reference sequence). This CDR3 is built from 14 residues. The DNA for the CDR3 is TGTGCCAGCAGTTTAATAGGGAGAGACTACGAGCAGTACTTC. It yields the protein CASSLIGRDYEQYF.

V usage is TRBV7-3 and J usage is TRBJ2-6; D is perhaps TRBD2 (6 bases). Trimming stripped 4 bases from V and 2 bases from J, with 12 bases between. Germline lookup yields CDR1 SGHTA and CDR2 FQGTGA. The CDR3 contains 16 residues. The CDR3 spells CASSSWGEPGANVLTF. Written as DNA, the CDR3 is TGTGCCAGCAGCTCCTGGGGGGAACCTGGGGCCAACGTCCTGACTTTC.

A note on this clone: The junction differs from germline at one of its ends, possibly a read error. The chain uses TRBV7-6 and TRBJ2-1, with TRBD2 matching 13 bases. The CDR3 loop spans 17 amino acids. Germline values: CDR1 SGHVS, CDR2 FNYEAQ. The CDR3 protein is CTSSPWTSGSPYNEQFF. For the CDR3, the DNA is TGTACCAGCAGCCCCTGGACTAGCGGGAGCCCCTACAATGAGCAGTTCTTC.